This T cell receptor beta chain was obtained from a study of T-cell memory formation after mild COVID-19. The germline gives CDR1 KGHDR, CDR2 SFDVKD. This CDR3 comprises 13 residues. The germline V and J ends were trimmed by 4 bases and 0 bases, with 2 bases remaining between them. There are many counts of this clonotype. TCR alpha and TCR beta cDNA libraries carrying sample barcodes and UMIs came from 5'RACE with constant-segment primers. TCRdb re-derived calls from the 5' RACE reads in MiXCR, one entry per CDR3 protein. The data contain under 450,000 distinct CDR3 sequences, around an eighth of them singletons.

The chain links TRBV24-1 to TRBJ2-2; no clear D gene. Sequenced: PBMCs or a T cell subset sorted from them (not recorded which). The sequence came from a man aged 18 to 30 who had mild COVID-19 (a few samples of this study predate the infection). Cell type and time point are not known. CDR3 sequence reads: CATSDPNTGELFF. The CDR3 nucleotides read TGTGCCACCAGTGACCCGAACACCGGGGAGCTGTTTTTT.